The clone carrying this T cell receptor (beta chain) was counted ten times or more. The antigen is unknown. This sample is drawn from a study of T cells after yellow fever vaccination. Study-wide results and limits: Among primary-vaccination clones, most reappeared after the booster, at 96% for CD4 and approximately 90% for CD8.

From the 5' RACE reads, TCRdb called clonotypes with MiXCR, one entry per CDR3 protein. The table includes 150,000 or so distinct CDR3 sequences, about 7% detected once. The CDR3 spans 16 residues. CDR1 ENHRY and CDR2 SYGVKD come from the germline V gene. Unmatched junction bases numbered 1, after V lost 6 bases and J lost 0 bases. The source was CD4+ T cells sorted from PBMCs, collected 10 days after the yellow fever booster vaccination. This TCR derives from a man aged 25-40 years who received the YFV17D yellow fever vaccine. The chain couples TRBV10-3 to TRBJ2-1, with 14 nucleotides matching TRBD2. CDR3 residues: CAIRGTSGSSYNEQFF. CDR3 DNA: TGTGCCATCAGAGGGACTAGCGGGAGCTCCTACAATGAGCAGTTCTTC.